This T cell receptor (beta chain) was observed in a study of read filtering for tumor transcriptome and immune sequencing. For the study at large: By R-ISS, stages I, II and III held roughly 8, 16 and 7 patients.

Germline V CDR1 and CDR2: SGHTA, FQGNSA. The CDR3 is made up of 12 amino acids. Trimming stripped 4 bases from V and 9 bases from J, with 10 bases between. Molecular barcoded adaptors covering alpha/delta and beta/gamma chains were used on about 390 ng RNA. One entry per CDR3 protein, called by TCRdb with MiXCR from the reads. Among around 25,000 distinct CDR3 sequences listed, around a fifth were seen once. Whole-study findings and limits: The sorted CD138-negative fraction was a mixed bone marrow immune population, not purified T cells. Roughly 80% of IR-seq clonotypes had a single read, yet these held roughly 3.7% of reads.

Remarks on this clonotype: Its antigen is not identified.

The rearrangement links TRBV7-2 to TRBJ2-1; weak D call: TRBD2 (5 bases). This TCR was sampled from a donor older than 35 with multiple myeloma. The sequenced sample consisted of a population of CD138-negative cells sorted from bone marrow. The CDR3 sequence is CASSSLESEQFF. As DNA, the CDR3 is TGTGCCAGCAGCTCACTAGAGAGTGAGCAGTTCTTC.